The 25 T cell receptor beta chains in this list originate from one sample, sequenced in a study of OX40 agonist ivuxolimab in advanced cancers. TCRdb's table, derived via immunoSEQ multiplex PCR, lists solely in-frame clones and lacks some. Of roughly 60,000 clones listed, 91% are singletons. The specimen comprised CD4+ or CD8+ T cells sorted from blood, sampled in a trial of the OX40 agonist ivuxolimab. These receptors originate from an adult with an advanced solid tumor such as melanoma, head and neck, liver or kidney cancer.

This clone was seen only once. The chain couples TRBV18 to TRBJ2-7; 14 bases map to TRBD2. Germline V lookup: CDR1 KGHSH, CDR2 LQKENI. The CDR3 consists of 16 residues. Losses at the gene ends were 3 bases for V and 4 bases for J; bases not matched to a gene: 5. CDR3 nucleotide sequence: TGTGCCAGCTCACCTGGCGGACTAGCGGGAGGTTACGAGCAGTACTTC. Its protein product is CASSPGGLAGGYEQYF. The full variable domain, with the rest looked up from reference TRBV18 and TRBJ2-7, is NAGVMQNPRHLVRRRGQEARLRCSPMKGHSHVYWYRQLPEEGLKFMVYLQKENIIDESGMPKERFSAEFPKEGPSILRIQQVVRGDSAAYFCASSPGGLAGGYEQYFGPGTRLTVT.

V is TRBV18 and J is TRBJ2-1, with D possibly TRBD1 on 5 matching bases. The ends were cut back, 0 bases at V and 9 bases at J, with 18 bases in the middle. In germline, CDR1 is KGHSH, CDR2 LQKENI. The CDR3 is 16 residues long. The CDR3 DNA sequence: TGTGCCAGCTCACCACCTAGAAAACAGGTGGATGGTGAGCAGTTCTTC. This sequence encodes CASSPPRKQVDGEQFF. Filled out from reference TRBV18 and TRBJ2-1, the complete variable domain reads NAGVMQNPRHLVRRRGQEARLRCSPMKGHSHVYWYRQLPEEGLKFMVYLQKENIIDESGMPKERFSAEFPKEGPSILRIQQVVRGDSAAYFCASSPPRKQVDGEQFFGPGTRLTVL.

This clone was detected only once. The rearrangement uses TRBV5-1 and TRBJ1-4, with D hard to call. This CDR3 spans 13 amino acids. Per germline, CDR1 SGHRS and CDR2 YFSETQ. Trimming stripped 3 bases from V and 1 base from J, with 4 bases between. CDR3 coding DNA: TGCGCCAGCAGCTCCAGAACTAATGAAAAACTGTTTTTT. Translating it yields CASSSRTNEKLFF.

This clone was recorded a few times. The chain couples TRBV9 to TRBJ2-1; TRBD2 aligns across 8 bases. Germline V gives CDR1 SGDLS, CDR2 YYNGEE. This CDR3 is built from 17 residues. V shed 0 bases, J shed 7 bases, and the junction held 12 bases outside the gene matches. The chain's CDR3 is CASSVVREAGEYNEQFF. The CDR3 DNA is TGTGCCAGCAGCGTAGTAAGGGAAGCGGGAGAGTATAATGAGCAGTTCTTC.

This chain connects TRBV7-2 to TRBJ1-2, with TRBD1 matching 7 bases. There are 12 residues in the CDR3. The germline CDR1 and CDR2 sequences are SGHTA and FQGNSA. Trimming took 5 bases from V and 10 from J; bases not matched to a gene: 7. The CDR3, as DNA: TGTGCCAGCAGCCAAGACAGGGTTTTCTACACCTTC. Translated, it gives CASSQDRVFYTF.

J is TRBJ1-6 and V is TRBV7-2, with unresolved D. Germline lookup yields CDR1 SGHTA and CDR2 FQGNSA. This CDR3 region has 14 residues. V lost 3 bases, J lost 13 bases, and 16 bases lay in between. The DNA of the CDR3 is TGTGCCAGCAGCTTGGTTACAAGGTCTAATCCCCTCCACTTT. As protein: CASSLVTRSNPLHF. The variable domain in full, with the rest retrieved from reference TRBV7-2 and TRBJ1-6, is GAGVSQSPSNKVTEKGKDVELRCDPISGHTALYWYRQSLGQGLEFLIYFQGNSAPDKSGLPSDRFSAERTGGSVSTLTIQRTQQEDSAVYLCASSLVTRSNPLHFGNGTRLTVT.

Only one count was recorded for this clone. The V gene is TRBV5-5, the J gene TRBJ1-5; maybe TRBD1 (6 bases). Germline V gene lookup returns CDR1 SGHKS and CDR2 YYEKEE (reference sequence). The V end lost 4 bases, the J end lost 3 bases, and 11 bases lay between the germline ends. The CDR3 spans 14 residues. CDR3 coding DNA: TGTGCCAGCAGCATACAGGGCTCCAATCAGCCCCAGCATTTT. Its protein product is CASSIQGSNQPQHF. Full variable domain (rest looked up from reference TRBV5-5 and TRBJ1-5): DAGVTQSPTHLIKTRGQQVTLRCSPISGHKSVSWYQQVLGQGPQFIFQYYEKEERGRGNFPDRFSARQFPNYSSELNVNALLLGDSALYLCASSIQGSNQPQHFGDGTRLSIL.

This clone was observed once. The CDR3 sequence: CASSRARDRKISGANVLTF. In DNA, the CDR3 is TGTGCCAGCAGCAGGGCTCGGGACAGGAAAATCTCTGGGGCCAACGTCCTGACTTTC. The rearrangement links TRBV5-4 to TRBJ2-6, with 8 positions matching TRBD1. Trimming cost V 4 bases and J 0 bases; bases outside gene matches: 12. Germline CDR1 and CDR2: SGHNT and YYREEE (reference sequence). This CDR3 contains 19 residues.

CDR3 sequence: CASSLGGMGPDTQYF. The CDR3 DNA reads TGTGCCAGCAGCCTGGGAGGGATGGGGCCAGATACGCAGTATTTT. The V gene is TRBV5-6, the J gene TRBJ2-3, with 7 bases lining up with TRBD2. CDR3 length equals 15 residues. The germline V gene encodes CDR1 SGHDT and CDR2 YYEEEE. J lost 4 bases, V lost 4 bases, and 9 bases had no gene match.

V gene TRBV15 combines with J gene TRBJ2-3; the D gene is possibly TRBD2 (5 bases). The CDR3 runs to 15 residues. The germline V and J ends were trimmed by 4 bases and 3 bases, with 14 bases remaining between them. Per germline, CDR1 LNHNV and CDR2 YYDKDF (reference sequence). The chain's CDR3 is CATSTMAGGTDTQYF. CDR3 coding DNA: TGTGCCACCAGCACCATGGCCGGCGGGACAGATACGCAGTATTTT. Combining the CDR3 with reference TRBV15 and TRBJ2-3 gives the whole variable domain DAMVIQNPRYQVTQFGKPVTLSCSQTLNHNVMYWYQQKSSQAPKLLFHYYDKDFNNEADTPDNFQSRRPNTSFCFLDIRSPGLGDTAMYLCATSTMAGGTDTQYFGPGTRLTVL.

The V call is TRBV5-8, the J call TRBJ2-6; unclear D gene. This CDR3 comprises 14 residues. Per the germline V gene, CDR1 is SGHTS and CDR2 is YDEGEE. V was cut by 2 bases and J by 1 base, with 4 bases left in between. CDR3 residues: CASSFRSGANVLTF. CDR3 nucleotides: TGTGCCAGCAGCTTCCGATCTGGGGCCAACGTCCTGACTTTC.

The chain links TRBV5-1 to TRBJ2-1; 10 bases fit TRBD2. The CDR3 length is 16 residues. Germline CDR1 SGHRS, CDR2 YFSETQ. V lost 2 bases to trimming and J lost 4 bases; unmatched junction nucleotides: 6. The CDR3 DNA follows: TGCGCCAGCAGCTTAGGTTTAGCGGGAGGTTACAATGAGCAGTTCTTC. The encoded protein is CASSLGLAGGYNEQFF. Complete variable domain (other parts from reference TRBV5-1 and TRBJ2-1): KAGVTQTPRYLIKTRGQQVTLSCSPISGHRSVSWYQQTPGQGLQFLFEYFSETQRNKGNFPGRFSGRQFSNSRSEMNVSTLELGDSALYLCASSLGLAGGYNEQFFGPGTRLTVL.

The chain joins TRBV6-4 to TRBJ2-7; no definite D call. The length of the CDR3 is 14 residues. The germline gives CDR1 MRHNA, CDR2 SNTAGT. The ends were cut back, 2 bases at V and 2 bases at J, with 10 bases in the middle. CDR3 sequence: CASSDPLVTYEQYF. The CDR3 region has the DNA TGTGCCAGCAGTGACCCGCTAGTTACCTACGAGCAGTACTTC.

The DNA for the CDR3 is TGTGCCAGCAACCCCCGGCCGTACAGCTCCTACAATGAGCAGTTCTTC. It codes for CASNPRPYSSYNEQFF. This sequence joins TRBV27 and TRBJ2-1; no definite D call. V lost 7 bases, J lost 0 bases, and 16 bases lay in between. The CDR3 is 16 amino acids. Germline-derived CDR1 and CDR2 are MNHEY and SMNVEV (reference sequence).

In DNA, the CDR3 is TGCGCCAGCAGCCAAGAGGCAGGGCCCTATGGCTACACCTTC. It encodes CASSQEAGPYGYTF. The chain has TRBV4-3 and TRBJ1-2; a possible D gene is TRBD1 (5 bases). The CDR3 runs to 14 residues. The germline V and J ends were trimmed by 0 bases and 4 bases, with 9 bases remaining between them. From germline, CDR1 is LGHNA and CDR2 YSLEER.

J is TRBJ2-5 and V is TRBV29-1; D could derive from TRBD1 or TRBD2 (5 bases each). V was clipped by 8 bases and J by 3 bases, with 10 bases between them. The germline V gene has CDR1 SQVTM and CDR2 ANQGSEA. The CDR3 sequence is 11 residues long. CDR3 protein: CSFWGKETQYF. CDR3 DNA sequence: TGCAGCTTTTGGGGGAAAGAGACCCAGTACTTC. Supplemented by reference TRBV29-1 and TRBJ2-5, the full variable domain reads SAVISQKPSRDICQRGTSLTIQCQVDSQVTMMFWYRQQPGQSLTLIATANQGSEATYESGFVIDKFPISRPNLTFSTLTVSNMSPEDSSIYLCSFWGKETQYFGPGTRLLVL.

The chain couples TRBV29-1 to TRBJ2-7; 8 nucleotides match TRBD1. The CDR3 spans 15 residues. V was clipped by 6 bases and J by 2 bases; unmatched bases: 12. Germline CDR1 and CDR2: SQVTM and ANQGSEA. The DNA for the CDR3 is TGCAGCGTAAAGCGAGAAGGACAGGGACCCTACGAGCAGTACTTC. This codes for CSVKREGQGPYEQYF.

The V and J genes are TRBV30 and TRBJ1-5; a weak D match, TRBD1 (6 bases). CDR3 length: 16 residues. Trimming left V 2 bases short and J 3 bases short, with 17 bases between. Per the germline V gene, CDR1 is GTSNPN and CDR2 is SVGIG (reference sequence). The chain's CDR3 is CAWSSTGARYNQPQHF. The CDR3 nucleotides are TGTGCCTGGAGTTCGACGGGGGCGCGTTACAATCAGCCCCAGCATTTT.

In this sample, this clone turned up once. V usage is TRBV6-1 and J usage is TRBJ2-1, with D perhaps TRBD2 (6 bases). The CDR3 sequence is 15 residues long. Per the germline V gene, CDR1 is MNHNS and CDR2 is SASEGT. The V gene lost 4 bases and the J gene lost 4 bases, with 14 bases spanning the gap. The CDR3 is CASSVYRESYNEQFF. CDR3 bases: TGTGCCAGCAGTGTTTACCGGGAGTCATACAATGAGCAGTTCTTC.

This clone showed up just once. The chain recombines TRBV30 with TRBJ2-1; 8 nucleotides match TRBD2. This CDR3 has 14 residues. V lost 2 bases, J lost 5 bases, and 5 bases stayed unmatched. From germline, CDR1 is GTSNPN and CDR2 SVGIG (reference sequence). CDR3 loop: CAWSLTGGNNEQFF. In nucleotides, the CDR3 is TGTGCCTGGAGTTTAACGGGGGGGAACAATGAGCAGTTCTTC.

The gene calls are TRBV2 and TRBJ2-5, with D possibly being TRBD2 (6 bases). The CDR3 runs to 13 residues. The V gene's germline CDR1 is SNHLY and CDR2 FYNNEI. V was trimmed by 7 bases and J by 2 bases, leaving 11 bases between them. CDR3 protein: CASTGDRQETQYF. CDR3 DNA: TGTGCCAGCACGGGAGACAGACAAGAGACCCAGTACTTC.

This chain connects TRBV5-4 to TRBJ2-1; D not resolved. This CDR3 has 15 amino acids. Trimming removed 4 bases at V and 8 bases at J, with 19 bases between. Germline assignment: CDR1 SGHNT and CDR2 YYREEE (reference sequence). The CDR3 coding sequence is TGTGCCAGCAGCCCTGGGGTGGGCCTGGAGTATGAGCAGTTCTTC. Translating gives CASSPGVGLEYEQFF.

This chain uses TRBV7-2 with TRBJ2-1; D is unclear. The length of the CDR3 is 13 residues. The V and J ends lost 11 bases and 5 bases respectively, with 16 bases between them. CDR1 and CDR2 from the germline V gene are SGHTA and FQGNSA. This CDR3 reads CAGREANNNEQFF. The CDR3 DNA follows: TGTGCCGGAAGAGAAGCGAACAACAATGAGCAGTTCTTC.

This chain joins TRBV7-2 and TRBJ2-1; 8 nucleotides line up with TRBD2. Per the germline V gene, CDR1 is SGHTA and CDR2 is FQGNSA. This CDR3 region has 16 residues. J lost 5 bases, V lost 5 bases, and 11 bases had no gene match. CDR3 loop: CASSPNWSGSNNEQFF. The CDR3 bases are TGTGCCAGCAGCCCTAACTGGAGCGGGAGTAACAATGAGCAGTTCTTC. The full variable domain, rest sourced from reference TRBV7-2 and TRBJ2-1, is GAGVSQSPSNKVTEKGKDVELRCDPISGHTALYWYRQSLGQGLEFLIYFQGNSAPDKSGLPSDRFSAERTGGSVSTLTIQRTQQEDSAVYLCASSPNWSGSNNEQFFGPGTRLTVL.

V and J are TRBV6-6 and TRBJ1-3; 8 bases align to TRBD1. The CDR3 is made up of 15 amino acids. Germline CDR1 reads MNHNY; CDR2 reads SVGAGI (reference sequence). The ends lost 5 bases at V and 4 bases at J; junction bases unmatched: 7. The CDR3 region has the DNA TGTGCCAGCAGTGGGCAGGGGGCTTCGGGAAACACCATATATTTT. Protein: CASSGQGASGNTIYF.